Sequencing of this T cell receptor (beta chain) was carried out in a study of cytomegalovirus exposure and HLA in healthy donors. Study-level results: A missense variant in DCLRE1C was later tied to TCR beta V- and J-gene trimming. Altogether, some 170 TCR beta chains were recorded as cytomegalovirus-associated. Information on immune exposure was restricted to one variable (CMV serostatus).

The CDR3 has 14 amino acids. With V trimmed by 1 base and J by 4 bases, 4 bases remained unmatched. The germline CDR1 and CDR2 sequences are SGHRS and YFSETQ. Concerning this clone itself: Antigen specificity is unknown.

Participants comprised healthy donors of bone marrow. Researchers ran the PCR with 60 Vbeta and 13 Jbeta primers. Profiling relied on immunoSEQ multiplex PCR, and the TCRdb table lists in-frame clones only, not all of them. The sample totals roughly 120,000 clones. The sequence was collected from a man in his forties in good health and CMV-seronegative. Source material: PBMCs. The chain has TRBV5-1 and TRBJ1-1, with 7 bases aligning to TRBD1. CDR3: CASSLTGVSTEAFF. CDR3 DNA sequence: TGCGCCAGCAGCTTGACAGGGGTATCCACTGAAGCTTTCTTT.